These 32 T cell receptor beta chains were all obtained from the same sample, sequenced in a study of blood T cell repertoires in COVID-19. Assay: immunoSEQ multiplex PCR; the TCRdb copy retains only in-frame clones and omits some. Among over 300,000 clones listed, 90% were seen once. Material: peripheral blood. These receptors were obtained from a man aged 18 to 29 with active or convalescent COVID-19.

The genes are TRBV9 and TRBJ2-3; TRBD1 matches 9 bases. V trimming: 2 bases; J trimming: 4 bases; junction bases outside the gene matches: 11. CDR1 is SGDLS, CDR2 YYNGEE, per germline. The length of the CDR3 is 17 residues. The CDR3 DNA reads as TGTGCCAGCAGCGTGAATCCGGGACAGGGAGACCCAGATACGCAGTATTTT. Translation: CASSVNPGQGDPDTQYF.

V and J are TRBV11-2 and TRBJ2-7, with 8 nucleotides matching TRBD1. The junction had 3 bases not matched to a gene; V was cut back by 1 base and J by 4 bases. The germline V gene encodes CDR1 SGHAT and CDR2 FQNNGV. This CDR3 spans 14 amino acids. For the CDR3, the DNA is TGTGCCAGCAGCTTAGTAGACAGGGGTTACGAGCAGTACTTC. The encoded protein is CASSLVDRGYEQYF.

J is TRBJ1-6 and V is TRBV30, with TRBD1 matching over 7 bases. Germline V gene sequence: CDR1 GTSNPN, CDR2 SVGIG (reference sequence). The CDR3 is made up of 14 amino acids. The V segment lost 2 bases and the J segment 9 bases; nucleotides outside the gene matches: 7. CDR3 sequence reads: CAWSIEGAASPLHF. The CDR3 nucleotides are TGTGCCTGGAGTATTGAGGGGGCGGCTTCACCCCTCCACTTT.

The count of this clone is one. V usage is TRBV4-3 and J usage is TRBJ2-1; 10 bases match TRBD2. The V gene end was trimmed by 4 bases and the J gene end by 6 bases; junction bases not matched to a gene: 0. CDR1 is LGHNA, CDR2 YSLEER, per germline. The CDR3 contains 13 residues. CDR3 in DNA: TGCGCCAGCAGCCTAGCGGGGGGCAATGAGCAGTTCTTC. This codes for CASSLAGGNEQFF.

The chain uses TRBV19 and TRBJ1-6, with D unclear. V was trimmed by 6 bases and J by 10 bases, leaving 10 bases between them. This CDR3 has 12 amino acids. Germline lookup yields CDR1 LNHDA and CDR2 SQIVND (reference sequence). CDR3 protein: CASSLGASPLHF. CDR3 nucleotide sequence: TGTGCCAGTAGCCTTGGAGCCTCACCCCTCCACTTT.

The chain couples TRBV11-2 to TRBJ1-3; TRBD1 matches 9 bases. J gave up 0 bases and V 6 bases, and 9 bases lay outside the gene matches. The CDR3 spans 17 residues. Germline CDR1 reads SGHAT; CDR2 reads FQNNGV. CDR3 amino acids: CASSRSGTGSSGNTIYF. The CDR3 nucleotides are TGTGCCAGCAGTCGTTCCGGGACAGGGAGCTCTGGAAACACCATATATTTT.

On this clone: The junction and the germline gene differ at one end; a read error may be behind it. The rearrangement joins TRBV7-2 to TRBJ2-6; 8 bases align to TRBD2. The CDR3 has 15 amino acids. The germline gives CDR1 SGHTA, CDR2 FQGNSA. The CDR3, as DNA: TGTGCCAGCAGCCCGGGGGGGCGAGGGGCCAACGTGCTGACTTTC. It yields the protein CASSPGGRGANVLTF.

The rearrangement joins TRBV7-9 to TRBJ2-7, with D possibly being TRBD2 (5 bases). From germline, CDR1 is SEHNR and CDR2 FQNEAQ (reference sequence). CDR3 length: 13 amino acids. Trimming took off 8 bases at V and 3 bases at J, with 14 bases between the two ends. The CDR3 bases are TGTGCCAGCTCACTAGGGCCAAACTACGAGCAGTACTTC. Translating it yields CASSLGPNYEQYF.

The chain joins TRBV7-2 to TRBJ2-2, with TRBD2 as a possible D gene (6 bases). The CDR3 is 14 amino acids. V shed 4 bases and J shed 5 bases, with 11 bases lying between them. The V gene's germline CDR1 is SGHTA and CDR2 FQGNSA. The CDR3 loop is CASSYYGGTGELFF. CDR3 sequence (DNA): TGTGCCAGCAGCTATTATGGGGGGACCGGGGAGCTGTTTTTT.

The chain combines TRBV4-2 with TRBJ2-7, with D perhaps TRBD1 (6 bases). Deletions cut 5 bases from V and 2 bases from J, with 13 bases between. The CDR3 has 14 amino acids. Germline V gives CDR1 LGHNA, CDR2 YNFKEQ. This chain's CDR3 is CASSVGRGPYEQYF. As DNA, the CDR3 is TGTGCCAGCAGCGTTGGCAGGGGTCCCTACGAGCAGTACTTC.

The chain recombines TRBV7-2 with TRBJ1-2; D ambiguous. CDR1 and CDR2 (germline): SGHTA, FQGNSA. The germline V and J ends were trimmed by 5 bases and 4 bases, with 17 bases remaining between them. The CDR3 consists of 15 residues. The CDR3 DNA is TGTGCCAGCAGCCCACCGACTAGGTCGGGCTATGGCTACACCTTC. It codes for CASSPPTRSGYGYTF.

The chain carries TRBV7-9 and TRBJ2-3, with TRBD1 identical over 7 bases. Germline V lookup: CDR1 SEHNR, CDR2 FQNEAQ (reference sequence). Germline trimming cut 0 bases from V and 4 bases from J; bases unmatched to any gene: 4. The CDR3 contains 15 residues. The CDR3 here is CASSLADRVADTQYF. The CDR3 DNA is TGTGCCAGCAGCTTAGCCGACAGGGTGGCAGATACGCAGTATTTT.

Comments on this clone: The sample holds other DNA sequences that translate to the same CDR3. The chain carries TRBV18 and TRBJ2-1; possibly TRBD2 for D (5 bases). The CDR3 totals 14 residues. Looked up from germline, CDR1 is KGHSH and CDR2 is LQKENI. V gave up 2 bases and J gave up 4 bases, with 9 bases separating them. CDR3 bases: TGTGCCAGCTCACCAACCAGCGGATACAATGAGCAGTTCTTC. Residues: CASSPTSGYNEQFF.

In this sample, this clone turned up a few times. The chain uses TRBV7-2 and TRBJ1-5; a possible D gene is TRBD1 (6 bases). This CDR3 has 15 residues. V was clipped by 5 bases and J by 4 bases, with 15 bases between them. The germline gives CDR1 SGHTA, CDR2 FQGNSA. The DNA of the CDR3 is TGTGCCAGCAGCCCTCAGACAGGAGTAAATCAGCCCCAGCATTTT. Its protein is CASSPQTGVNQPQHF.

The V gene is TRBV6-5, the J gene TRBJ1-6; 10 bases are a match to TRBD1. Per germline, CDR1 MNHEY and CDR2 SVGAGI. The CDR3 totals 15 residues. J gave up 4 bases and V 8 bases, and 5 bases lay outside the gene matches. The CDR3 region is CASQDRGGYNSPLHF. The CDR3 DNA reads TGTGCCAGCCAGGACAGGGGGGGTTATAATTCACCCCTCCACTTT.

The chain uses TRBV7-9 and TRBJ1-6; no clear D gene. V lost 1 base and J 8 bases, leaving 6 bases between the germline ends. Germline assignment: CDR1 SEHNR and CDR2 FQNEAQ (reference sequence). The length of the CDR3 is 13 residues. The CDR3 loop is CASSLVSYSPLHF. Written as DNA, the CDR3 is TGTGCCAGCAGCTTAGTCTCGTATTCACCCCTCCACTTT.

The table lists this clone with a count of one. The chain is built from TRBV4-1 and TRBJ2-1; 7 positions agree with TRBD2. The junction had 8 bases not matched to a gene; V was cut back by 5 bases and J by 7 bases. The CDR3 contains 14 residues. Germline V gene lookup returns CDR1 MGHRA and CDR2 YSYEKL. The CDR3 coding sequence is TGCGCCAGCAGCGCCCGGGAGGTCGGTAATGAGCAGTTCTTC. Its protein product is CASSAREVGNEQFF.

This clone was detected only a few times. The chain uses TRBV7-2 and TRBJ2-1; TRBD2 is a possible D gene (5 bases). The CDR3 spans 12 residues. The V gene lost 4 bases and the J gene lost 9 bases, with 10 bases spanning the gap. Germline-derived CDR1 and CDR2 are SGHTA and FQGNSA. The CDR3 bases are TGTGCCAGCAGCTCAAGAGGGTCTGAGCAGTTCTTC. It translates to CASSSRGSEQFF.

The table lists this clone with a count of one. The V gene is TRBV27, the J gene TRBJ2-7, with D possibly TRBD1 on 6 matching bases. V was shortened by 3 bases and J by 2 bases, with 17 bases between the two germline ends. Germline CDR1 reads MNHEY; CDR2 reads SMNVEV (reference sequence). This CDR3 is 16 amino acids long. CDR3 in amino acids: CASSFEFMRDTYEQYF. DNA for the CDR3: TGTGCCAGCAGTTTTGAGTTCATGAGGGACACCTACGAGCAGTACTTC.

The V call is TRBV6-6, the J call TRBJ1-2; no clear D gene. The V gene lost 8 bases and the J gene lost 4 bases, with 8 bases spanning the gap. The germline CDR1 and CDR2 sequences are MNHNY and SVGAGI (reference sequence). This CDR3 spans 11 amino acids. CDR3 region: CASGQLYGYTF. CDR3 nucleotide sequence: TGTGCCAGCGGGCAGCTCTATGGCTACACCTTC.

The chain uses TRBV12-2 and TRBJ2-7; the listed D gene, TRBD1, was not tested against the DNA. TRBV12-2 is noted as a pseudogene. The CDR3 is 17 amino acids. Here the CDR3 DNA reads TGTGCAAGTCGCTTACGCGCCCGGGGACAGACCCTTTCCGAGCAGTACTTC. It yields the protein CASRLRARGQTLSEQYF.

The chain has TRBV27 and TRBJ2-5; TRBD2 matches at 11 bases. Germline V gene sequence: CDR1 MNHEY, CDR2 SMNVEV (reference sequence). This CDR3 is 15 amino acids long. Trimming took 6 bases from V and 3 from J; bases not matched to a gene: 6. CDR3 DNA: TGTGCCAGCAGACGGGCTAGCGGGGGGAAAGAGACCCAGTACTTC. Residues: CASRRASGGKETQYF.

This chain uses TRBV7-9 with TRBJ1-1, with a weak D call TRBD1 (5 bases). Germline V CDR1 and CDR2: SEHNR, FQNEAQ (reference sequence). The CDR3 runs to 14 residues. V was trimmed by 3 bases and J by 1 base, leaving 9 bases between them. This CDR3 reads CASSFAQGNTEAFF. As DNA, the CDR3 is TGTGCCAGCAGCTTTGCTCAGGGGAACACTGAAGCTTTCTTT.

This chain connects TRBV7-3 to TRBJ1-1; 10 bases are shared with TRBD1. This CDR3 contains 17 residues. Trimming took 5 bases from V and 0 from J; bases not matched to a gene: 9. Germline V gene data show CDR1 as SGHTA and CDR2 as FQGTGA. CDR3 nucleotide sequence: TGTGCCAGCAGCAATTACGACAGGGGGCTCTTGAACACTGAAGCTTTCTTT. Translation: CASSNYDRGLLNTEAFF.

CDR3 sequence (DNA): TGTGCCAGCAGCGTCCGGGACAACGGGTACGAGCAGTACTTC. Protein: CASSVRDNGYEQYF. This rearrangement joins TRBV28 to TRBJ2-7, with a possible D match to TRBD1 (6 bases). The CDR3 covers 14 residues. The germline V gene encodes CDR1 MDHEN and CDR2 SYDVKM. Trimming took 6 bases from V and 4 from J, leaving 16 bases between them. Variable domain in full (rest from reference TRBV28 and TRBJ2-7): DVKVTQSSRYLVKRTGEKVFLECVQDMDHENMFWYRQDPGLGLRLIYFSYDVKMKEKGDIPEGYSVSREKKERFSLILESASTNQTSMYLCASSVRDNGYEQYFGPGTRLTVT.

The J gene is TRBJ1-1, the V gene TRBV14; 8 bases agree with TRBD1. Trimming cost V 3 bases and J 1 base; bases outside gene matches: 10. CDR1 is SGHDN, CDR2 FVKESK, per germline. The CDR3 length is 17 residues. CDR3 loop: CASSHLLGQGSNTEAFF. DNA of the CDR3: TGTGCCAGCAGCCACCTCCTTGGACAGGGATCGAACACTGAAGCTTTCTTT.

The chain links TRBV10-3 to TRBJ2-1; D call uncertain. CDR1 is ENHRY and CDR2 is SYGVKD in the germline V gene. The length of the CDR3 is 12 residues. Trimming removed 0 bases from V and 8 bases from J, with 5 bases in between. CDR3 loop: CAISESGDEQFF. CDR3 bases: TGTGCCATCAGTGAGTCGGGCGATGAGCAGTTCTTC.

The chain couples TRBV18 to TRBJ1-6; D call uncertain. There are 13 residues in the CDR3. The germline V and J ends were trimmed by 5 bases and 11 bases, with 13 bases remaining between them. Per the germline V gene, CDR1 is KGHSH and CDR2 is LQKENI. The DNA of the CDR3 is TGTGCCAGCTCAAGCCTAGCGGCGGCACCCCTCCACTTT. Protein product: CASSSLAAAPLHF.

This clone was found once. CDR3 in amino acids: CASSLNPPQVNEKLFF. The CDR3 DNA follows: TGCGCCAGCAGCTTGAACCCCCCACAGGTTAATGAAAAACTGTTTTTT. V gene TRBV5-1 combines with J gene TRBJ1-4; maybe TRBD1 (5 bases). The germline V and J ends were trimmed by 1 base and 4 bases, with 14 bases remaining between them. The CDR3 has 16 amino acids. Germline V lookup: CDR1 SGHRS, CDR2 YFSETQ.

The chain carries TRBV6-5 and TRBJ1-3; perhaps TRBD1 as D (5 bases). The germline V gene has CDR1 MNHEY and CDR2 SVGAGI. This CDR3 region has 15 residues. V shed 7 bases and J shed 1 base, with 14 bases lying between them. CDR3 in amino acids: CASTPFPGSGNTIYF. The CDR3 nucleotides read TGTGCCAGCACCCCCTTTCCAGGGTCTGGAAACACCATATATTTT.

The chain is built from TRBV6-5 and TRBJ1-5; TRBD1 aligns across 8 bases. CDR1 and CDR2 (germline): MNHEY, SVGAGI. The V gene end was trimmed by 6 bases and the J gene end by 6 bases; junction bases not matched to a gene: 10. The CDR3 has 15 amino acids. CDR3 sequence (DNA): TGTGCCAGCAGCCTGACGAGGACAGGGTTTCAGCCCCAGCATTTT. Residues: CASSLTRTGFQPQHF.

This chain connects TRBV6-5 to TRBJ1-1; TRBD1 matches at 10 bases. The V segment lost 5 bases and the J segment 8 bases; nucleotides outside the gene matches: 2. The CDR3 loop spans 12 amino acids. Per germline, CDR1 MNHEY and CDR2 SVGAGI. In DNA form, the CDR3 reads TGTGCCAGCAGTCGACAGGGGGCAGAAGCTTTCTTT. Protein sequence: CASSRQGAEAFF.